One T cell receptor (beta chain) is described in this entry. Antigen: not known. V lost 5 bases to trimming and J lost 3 bases, with 14 bases between them. The CDR3 is 14 amino acids. The germline CDR1 and CDR2 sequences are SGHAT and FQNNGV. Amplification used 60 Vbeta primers and 13 Jbeta primers. Sequencing used immunoSEQ multiplex PCR; TCRdb keeps in-frame clones, though not all of them. The repertoire holds around 130,000 clones, with more than 80% as singletons. The sample belongs to a study of cytomegalovirus exposure and HLA in healthy donors. General study results and limits: Many donors shared some public TCRs, even though most TCR sequences were rare.

The study sampled nominally healthy donors, though unrecorded immune exposures were likely. The material sequenced was PBMCs. The rearrangement uses TRBV11-2 and TRBJ2-7; TRBD2 might be the D (6 bases). This TCR derives from a man younger than 40 in good health and CMV-seronegative. The CDR3: CASSPLRAGYEQYF. CDR3 nucleotide sequence: TGTGCCAGCAGCCCTTTGCGAGCGGGCTACGAGCAGTACTTC.